These 5 T cell receptor beta chains originate from one sample sequenced in a study of beta chain features in type 1 diabetes (dated by TCRdb to 2016 to 2018). The library relied on the immunoSEQ multiplex PCR assay. The entire amount of isolated RNA was reverse transcribed using the High Capacity cDNA Reverse Transcription Kit, so the sequenced TCRB transcripts were expressed ones. TCRdb re-hosts the immuneACCESS table, in-frame sequences only. Its copies lack some clones; in the studies checked, an unresolved V gene accounts for under half of them, and the cause for the rest is not known. The sample table lists hundreds of thousands of clones, about 16% of them with a count of one. The top ten constitute under 0.095% of the sample. Material: naive CD4+ T cells from blood. The sample's cell subset or site label, decoded: true naive CD4+ T cells. The source of these receptors is a man aged 18 to 35 in good health.

This clone was observed a handful of times. The CDR3 loop reads CAWSPLGSSYEQYF. CDR3 nucleotides: TGTGCCTGGAGCCCATTGGGGAGCTCCTACGAGCAGTACTTC. This chain connects TRBV30 to TRBJ2-7; D possibly corresponds to TRBD2 (5 bases). Germline CDR1 is GTSNPN and CDR2 is SVGIG (reference sequence). V was trimmed by 3 bases and J by 0 bases, leaving 12 bases between them. The CDR3 spans 14 residues.

This clone was detected only a few times. V usage is TRBV21-1 and J usage is TRBJ1-4. TRBV21-1 is given as a pseudogene. This CDR3 region has 17 residues. CDR3 nucleotides: TGTGCCAGCAGCCTACACGGGCGGCTTCATGTGGCCGAAAAACTGTTTTTT. Its protein is CASSLHGRLHVAEKLFF.

This clone was counted only a few times. The V and J genes are TRBV7-9 and TRBJ2-5; D ambiguous. The germline V gene has CDR1 SEHNR and CDR2 FQNEAQ (reference sequence). This CDR3 comprises 11 residues. V lost 3 bases to trimming and J lost 3 bases, with 2 bases between them. This CDR3 is CASSFKETQYF. The CDR3 bases are TGTGCCAGCAGCTTTAAAGAGACCCAGTACTTC. Full variable domain (rest looked up from reference TRBV7-9 and TRBJ2-5): DTGVSQNPRHKITKRGQNVTFRCDPISEHNRLYWYRQTLGQGPEFLTYFQNEAQLEKSRLLSDRFSAERPKGSFSTLEIQRTEQGDSAMYLCASSFKETQYFGPGTRLLVL.

This clone was counted a few times. This chain joins TRBV18 and TRBJ2-3, with 10 bases lining up with TRBD2. The V segment lost 1 base and the J segment 6 bases; nucleotides outside the gene matches: 7. The CDR3 length is 16 residues. Per the germline V gene, CDR1 is KGHSH and CDR2 is LQKENI. The CDR3 sequence: CASSPLPSGGGDTQYF. The CDR3 DNA sequence: TGTGCCAGCTCACCACTCCCTAGCGGGGGCGGTGATACGCAGTATTTT. Drawing the rest from reference TRBV18 and TRBJ2-3, the complete variable domain is NAGVMQNPRHLVRRRGQEARLRCSPMKGHSHVYWYRQLPEEGLKFMVYLQKENIIDESGMPKERFSAEFPKEGPSILRIQQVVRGDSAAYFCASSPLPSGGGDTQYFGPGTRLTVL.

This clone has only a few counts. The rearrangement links TRBV11-2 to TRBJ2-5, with 8 positions matching TRBD2. The CDR3 has 16 residues. Trimming at V came to 0 bases and at J to 6 bases, leaving 9 bases not matched to a gene. The germline gives CDR1 SGHAT, CDR2 FQNNGV. In nucleotides, the CDR3 is TGTGCCAGCAGCTTAGAACTAGCGGCCCGGGGCAAGACCCAGTACTTC. Residues: CASSLELAARGKTQYF.